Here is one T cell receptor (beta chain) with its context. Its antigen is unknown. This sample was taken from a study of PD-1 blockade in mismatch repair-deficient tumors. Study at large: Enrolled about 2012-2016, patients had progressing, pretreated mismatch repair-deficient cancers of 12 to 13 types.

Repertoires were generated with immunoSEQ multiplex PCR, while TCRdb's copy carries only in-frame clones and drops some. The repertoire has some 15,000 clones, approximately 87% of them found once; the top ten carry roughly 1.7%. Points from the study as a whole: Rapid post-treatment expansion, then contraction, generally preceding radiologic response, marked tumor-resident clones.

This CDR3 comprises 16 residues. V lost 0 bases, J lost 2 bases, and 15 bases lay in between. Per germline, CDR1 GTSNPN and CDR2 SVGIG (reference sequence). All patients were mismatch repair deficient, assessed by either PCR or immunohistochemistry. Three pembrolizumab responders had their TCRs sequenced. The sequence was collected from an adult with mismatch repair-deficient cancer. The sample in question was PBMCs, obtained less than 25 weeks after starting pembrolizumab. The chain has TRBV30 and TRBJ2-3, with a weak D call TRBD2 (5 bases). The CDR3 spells CAWSVRGRTTTDTQYF. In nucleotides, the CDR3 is TGTGCCTGGAGTGTACGTGGGAGAACCACCACAGATACGCAGTATTTT.